This is a list of T cell receptor beta chains from one sample in a study of blood T cell repertoires in COVID-19. Sequencing was performed with immunoSEQ multiplex PCR; in TCRdb, only in-frame clones are kept and a portion is missing. The table shows a few hundred thousand clones, with more than 80% occurring only once. The sequencing sample was made of peripheral blood. These receptors all come from a man in his forties with acute or convalescent COVID-19. CDR3s leave out the opening cysteine and the closing phenylalanine or tryptophan.

>TRBJ1-1|TRBV6-5
ASTSRTPDTEAF
>TRBJ2-7|TRBV2
ASSVQYEQY
>TRBJ2-5|TRBV6-2/TRBV6-3
ASSWVRGGETQY
>TRBJ1-1|TRBV27
ASSKQREVHTEAF
>TRBJ2-5|TRBV5-1
ASSSGQGQETQY
>TRBJ1-5|TRBV9
ASSGDTSSNQPQH
>TRBJ1-6|TRBV28
ASSFGGRDNSPLH
>TRBJ1-2|TRBV5-6
ASSLADSNYGYT
>TRBJ1-4|TRBV4-1
ASSQERGYEKLF
>TRBJ1-4|TRBV6-6
ASSWTDTTNEKLF
>TRBJ2-7|TRBV10-3
AITTGPGDEQY
>TRBJ1-3|TRBV10-3
AISDNAGSPAGNTIY
>TRBJ2-2|TRBV21-1
ASSKEKNREMGGTGELF
>TRBJ2-3|TRBV19
ASSRRRGTSASRDTQY
>TRBJ2-7|TRBV6-4
ASTLADRSSYEQY
>TRBJ2-2|TRBV10-2
ASRPGTSGRIGELF
>TRBJ2-7|TRBV20-1
SASSQGEQY
>TRBJ1-6|TRBV12-3/TRBV12-4
ASSSLRSPLH
>TRBJ2-5|TRBV6-6
ASSFGRWETQY
>TRBJ2-5|TRBV10-3
AASVTSGRETQY
>TRBJ2-7|TRBV2
ASSLGTVLEQY
>TRBJ2-7|TRBV4-1
ASSLGGLAVYEQY
>TRBJ2-3|TRBV2
ASRLFELGTDTQY
>TRBJ2-1|TRBV6-6
ASSPNRGQPYNEQF
>TRBJ2-1|TRBV6-5
ASSYSPSSYNEQF
>TRBJ2-5|TRBV27
ASSLDPRTAGETQY
>TRBJ1-5|TRBV19
ASSILSAENQPQH
>TRBJ2-1|TRBV30
AWSVGTRINEQF
>TRBJ2-3|TRBV5-1
ASSWTGGGSLGTDTQY
>TRBJ2-7|TRBV7-6
ASSSRPIGQGFHEQY
>TRBJ2-7|TRBV28
ASSHSRRDLTYEQY
>TRBJ2-7|TRBV29-1
SVEGQGASYEQY
>TRBJ2-3|TRBV7-9
ASSHSLAGSTDTQY
>TRBJ2-2|TRBV9
ASSVAGEGNTGELF
>TRBJ1-1|TRBV7-9
ASSPWEMNTEAF
>TRBJ1-2|TRBV5-1
ASSLTVGQANYGYT
>TRBJ2-7|TRBV7-2
ASSLSYRGGYEQY
>TRBJ1-5|TRBV9
ASGETGGRQPQH
>TRBJ1-1|TRBV5-5
ASSLTGNTEAF
>TRBJ1-2|TRBV6-2/TRBV6-3
ASSRIIGQGGYGYT
>TRBJ2-7|TRBV28
ASSSPGLAVYEQY
>TRBJ2-7|TRBV9
ASSVTGVEEQY
>TRBJ2-2|TRBV3-1/TRBV3-2
ASSQPLAGGNTGELF
>TRBJ2-7|TRBV27
ASSLKGSEQY
>TRBJ2-3|TRBV7-9
ASSPKRGRSTDTQY
>TRBJ1-1|TRBV5-1
ASSLDWANTEAF
>TRBJ1-3|TRBV27
ASKTGGSGNTIY
>TRBJ2-7|TRBV6-6
ASRDRAYEQY